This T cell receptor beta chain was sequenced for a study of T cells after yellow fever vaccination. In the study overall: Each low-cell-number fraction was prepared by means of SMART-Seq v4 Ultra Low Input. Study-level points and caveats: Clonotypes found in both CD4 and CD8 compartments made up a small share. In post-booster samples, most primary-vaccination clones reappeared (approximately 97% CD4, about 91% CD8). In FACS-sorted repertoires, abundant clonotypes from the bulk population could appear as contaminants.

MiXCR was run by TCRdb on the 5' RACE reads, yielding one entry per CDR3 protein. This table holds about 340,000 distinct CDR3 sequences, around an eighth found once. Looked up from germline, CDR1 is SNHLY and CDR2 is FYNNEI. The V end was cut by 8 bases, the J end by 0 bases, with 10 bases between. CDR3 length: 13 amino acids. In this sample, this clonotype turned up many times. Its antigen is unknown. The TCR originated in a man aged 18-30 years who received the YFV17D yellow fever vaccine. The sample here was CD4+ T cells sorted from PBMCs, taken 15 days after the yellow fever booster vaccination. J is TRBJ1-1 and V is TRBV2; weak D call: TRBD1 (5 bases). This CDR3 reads CASGQGLNTEAFF. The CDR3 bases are TGTGCCAGCGGGCAGGGCTTGAACACTGAAGCTTTCTTT. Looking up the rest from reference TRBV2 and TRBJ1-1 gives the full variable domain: EPEVTQTPSHQVTQMGQEVILRCVPISNHLYFYWYRQILGQKVEFLVSFYNNEISEKSEIFDDQFSVERPDGSNFTLKIRSTKLEDSAMYFCASGQGLNTEAFFGQGTRLTVV.